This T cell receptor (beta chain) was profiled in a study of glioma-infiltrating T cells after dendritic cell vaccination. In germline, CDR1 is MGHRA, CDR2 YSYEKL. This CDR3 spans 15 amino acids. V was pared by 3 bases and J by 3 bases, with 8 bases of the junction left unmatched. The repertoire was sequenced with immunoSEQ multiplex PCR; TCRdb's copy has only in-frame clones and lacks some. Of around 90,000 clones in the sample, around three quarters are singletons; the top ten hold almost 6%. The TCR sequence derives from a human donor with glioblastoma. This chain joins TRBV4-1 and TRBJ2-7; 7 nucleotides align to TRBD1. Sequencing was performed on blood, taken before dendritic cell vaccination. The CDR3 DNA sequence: TGCGCCAGCAGCCATCCCGGGACAGCAGTCTACGAGCAGTACTTC. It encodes CASSHPGTAVYEQYF.